These 20 T cell receptor beta chains came from one sample sequenced in a study of CD8 T cells in Susac syndrome. Reverse transcription used about 0.45 to 1 ug RNA and random hexamers. MiXCR, applied by TCRdb to the immunoSEQ multiplex PCR reads, yields one record per CDR3 protein. The sample lists approximately 150,000 distinct CDR3 sequences; approximately 94% were seen once. Sample: CD4+ T cells from PBMCs. The receptors were sampled from a human donor with Susac syndrome.

DNA for the CDR3: TGTGCCAGCAGCCAAGATCGGGGGTACGAGCAGTACTTC. Its protein is CASSQDRGYEQYF. The chain has TRBV14 and TRBJ2-7, with D perhaps TRBD2 (6 bases). CDR1 is SGHDN and CDR2 is FVKESK in the germline V gene. Between the trimmed V and J ends, which lost 0 bases and 4 bases, there was a span of 7 bases. This CDR3 region has 13 residues.

This chain joins TRBV5-4 and TRBJ2-7; 9 nucleotides align to TRBD1. The junction had 8 bases not matched to a gene; V was cut back by 4 bases and J by 3 bases. CDR3 length equals 15 residues. In germline, CDR1 is SGHNT, CDR2 YYREEE (reference sequence). CDR3 residues: CASSVRDREGYEQYF. The CDR3 nucleotides are TGTGCCAGCAGCGTCCGGGACAGGGAGGGCTACGAGCAGTACTTC.

This clonotype was observed a few times. The chain carries TRBV12-3 or TRBV12-4 and TRBJ2-5, with D perhaps matching TRBD2 (6 bases). The ends were cut back, 0 bases at V and 5 bases at J, with 13 bases in the middle. There are 15 residues in the CDR3. The DNA of the CDR3 is TGTGCCAGCAGTTTAGCCGGGACCGGAGGGGAGACCCAGTACTTC. It specifies CASSLAGTGGETQYF.

J is TRBJ1-4 and V is TRBV20-1, with D unclear. CDR3 length equals 13 residues. Trimming cost V 6 bases and J 7 bases, with 15 bases left between them. The germline V gene has CDR1 DFQATT and CDR2 SNEGSKA (reference sequence). CDR3 protein: CSAGRGPGEKLFF. CDR3 DNA sequence: TGCAGTGCCGGGCGGGGTCCTGGTGAAAAACTGTTTTTT.

The V gene is TRBV6-1, the J gene TRBJ2-3, with 10 bases that match TRBD2. CDR1 and CDR2 (germline): MNHNS, SASEGT. The CDR3 totals 16 residues. Unmatched junction bases numbered 10, after V lost 6 bases and J lost 4 bases. CDR3 in DNA: TGTGCCAGCAGCGGCTTAGCGGGAGGCCGGCCAGATACGCAGTATTTT. Protein: CASSGLAGGRPDTQYF.

The J gene is TRBJ2-5, the V gene TRBV29-1; the D is unclear. V lost 4 bases to trimming and J lost 4 bases, with 7 bases between them. The CDR3 totals 11 residues. The germline CDR1 and CDR2 sequences are SQVTM and ANQGSEA. DNA of the CDR3: TGCAGCGTTGCGGCCGGAGAGACCCAGTACTTC. Its translation: CSVAAGETQYF.

This clonotype was detected once. V gene TRBV29-1 combines with J gene TRBJ1-2, with D unresolved. CDR3 length: 14 amino acids. V was shortened by 3 bases and J by 4 bases, with 15 bases between the two germline ends. The germline V gene has CDR1 SQVTM and CDR2 ANQGSEA. CDR3 nucleotide sequence: TGCAGCGTTGACGGTCAGGAGATGATCTATGGCTACACCTTC. This sequence encodes CSVDGQEMIYGYTF.

V gene TRBV29-1 combines with J gene TRBJ2-5; no firm D call. V lost 3 bases and J 5 bases, leaving 7 bases between the germline ends. Germline CDR1 and CDR2: SQVTM and ANQGSEA. The CDR3 extends over 11 amino acids. The CDR3: CSVEWGETQYF. The CDR3 DNA is TGCAGCGTTGAGTGGGGTGAGACCCAGTACTTC.

The rearrangement joins TRBV7-2 to TRBJ2-6; a possible D gene is TRBD2 (5 bases). The germline V gene has CDR1 SGHTA and CDR2 FQGNSA. This CDR3 region has 15 residues. V lost 5 bases to trimming and J lost 6 bases, with 14 bases between them. The chain's CDR3 is CASSPQGSKANVLTF. CDR3 DNA sequence: TGTGCCAGCAGCCCCCAAGGGAGTAAGGCCAACGTCCTGACTTTC.

The chain has TRBV20-1 and TRBJ2-7; 10 nucleotides agree with TRBD2. After removal of 3 bases from V and 7 bases from J, the junction contained 9 bases not matched to a gene. The germline gives CDR1 DFQATT, CDR2 SNEGSKA (reference sequence). CDR3 length: 14 amino acids. The chain's CDR3 is CSARRASGSWEQYF. The CDR3 DNA reads as TGCAGTGCTAGGAGGGCTAGCGGGAGTTGGGAGCAGTACTTC.

The V and J genes are TRBV2 and TRBJ1-5; D remains unclear. Trimming pared 4 bases from V and 3 bases from J, leaving 10 bases between. Looked up from germline, CDR1 is SNHLY and CDR2 is FYNNEI. The CDR3 sequence is 14 residues long. The CDR3 DNA reads TGTGCCAGCAGTGTGGAGGGATACAATCAGCCCCAGCATTTT. This sequence encodes CASSVEGYNQPQHF.

The chain recombines TRBV20-1 with TRBJ1-1; possibly TRBD1 for D (5 bases). Germline CDR1 DFQATT, CDR2 SNEGSKA (reference sequence). The CDR3 has 12 amino acids. Trimming took off 6 bases at V and 3 bases at J, with 11 bases between the two ends. The CDR3 here is CSAGQGDTEAFF. In DNA form, the CDR3 reads TGCAGTGCCGGTCAGGGCGACACTGAAGCTTTCTTT.

The chain carries TRBV28 and TRBJ1-2, with unresolved D. This CDR3 spans 15 amino acids. Germline loops: CDR1 MDHEN, CDR2 SYDVKM. Trimming took off 3 bases at V and 2 bases at J, with 13 bases between the two ends. CDR3 DNA: TGTGCCAGCAGTTTGACCCTGACAAAGAACTATGGCTACACCTTC. Amino acids: CASSLTLTKNYGYTF.

The chain combines TRBV9 with TRBJ2-7; the match to TRBD2 covers 11 bases. CDR1 is SGDLS, CDR2 YYNGEE, per germline. The CDR3 contains 15 residues. V gave up 3 bases and J gave up 3 bases; unmatched junction bases: 5. The CDR3 sequence: CASSASGLAGYEQYF. The CDR3 DNA reads TGTGCCAGCAGCGCGTCAGGACTAGCGGGCTACGAGCAGTACTTC.

The chain is built from TRBV12-3 or TRBV12-4 and TRBJ2-7, with unresolved D. The V and J ends lost 6 bases and 4 bases respectively, with 13 bases between them. The CDR3 length is 13 residues. The CDR3 region has the DNA TGTGCCAGCAGCGCCGCGGACCGGTACGAGCAGTACTTC. Translating gives CASSAADRYEQYF.

The chain recombines TRBV7-3 with TRBJ1-5; D gene uncertain. The germline gives CDR1 SGHTA, CDR2 FQGTGA. CDR3 size: 13 residues. V shed 1 base and J shed 4 bases, with 5 bases lying between them. CDR3 sequence (DNA): TGTGCCAGCAGCTTAAACGTTAATCAGCCCCAGCATTTT. Translating it yields CASSLNVNQPQHF.

The rearrangement links TRBV5-1 to TRBJ1-3, with D hard to call. The V gene lost 0 bases and the J gene lost 0 bases, with 7 bases spanning the gap. CDR3 length: 15 amino acids. Germline V gene sequence: CDR1 SGHRS, CDR2 YFSETQ. CDR3 bases: TGCGCCAGCAGCTTGGGGGCAGTCTCTGGAAACACCATATATTTT. Its protein product is CASSLGAVSGNTIYF.

This clonotype was seen just once. This sequence joins TRBV3-1 and TRBJ2-5; 10 positions agree with TRBD2. V dropped 5 bases and J dropped 2; count of bases not matched to a gene: 8. This CDR3 region has 16 residues. The germline V gene encodes CDR1 LGHDT and CDR2 YNNKEL (reference sequence). DNA of the CDR3: TGTGCCAGCAGCGGCAAGGGGACTAGCGCTCAAGAGACCCAGTACTTC. Residues: CASSGKGTSAQETQYF.

The gene calls are TRBV25-1 and TRBJ2-7; 7 nucleotides match TRBD1. From germline, CDR1 is MGHDK and CDR2 SYGVNS. The CDR3 covers 14 residues. The V and J ends lost 2 bases and 3 bases, in that order; junction bases with no gene match: 4. As DNA, the CDR3 is TGTGCCAGCAGTGAAGAGACAGGGCACTACGAGCAGTACTTC. This encodes CASSEETGHYEQYF.

The rearrangement joins TRBV28 to TRBJ2-6; D is possibly TRBD2 (6 bases). This CDR3 spans 17 amino acids. Germline CDR1 MDHEN, CDR2 SYDVKM. V was shortened by 6 bases and J by 0 bases, with 15 bases between the two germline ends. The CDR3 DNA is TGTGCCAGCAGGGGGACTTTGGGGAACTCTGGGGCCAACGTCCTGACTTTC. It specifies CASRGTLGNSGANVLTF. The complete variable domain, with remaining parts taken from reference TRBV28 and TRBJ2-6, reads DVKVTQSSRYLVKRTGEKVFLECVQDMDHENMFWYRQDPGLGLRLIYFSYDVKMKEKGDIPEGYSVSREKKERFSLILESASTNQTSMYLCASRGTLGNSGANVLTFGAGSRLTVL.